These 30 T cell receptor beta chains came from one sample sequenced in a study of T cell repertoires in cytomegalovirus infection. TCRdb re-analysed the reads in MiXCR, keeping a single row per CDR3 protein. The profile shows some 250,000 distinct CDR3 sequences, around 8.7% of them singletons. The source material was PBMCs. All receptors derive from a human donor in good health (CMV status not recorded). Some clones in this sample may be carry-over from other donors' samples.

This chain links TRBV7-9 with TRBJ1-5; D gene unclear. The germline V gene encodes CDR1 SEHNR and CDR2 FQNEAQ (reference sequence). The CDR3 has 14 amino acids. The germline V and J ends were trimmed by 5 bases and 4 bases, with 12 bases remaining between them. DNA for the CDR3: TGTGCCAGCAGCCCCGATATTGGGAATCAGCCCCAGCATTTT. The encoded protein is CASSPDIGNQPQHF. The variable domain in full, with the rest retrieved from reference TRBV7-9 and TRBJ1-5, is DTGVSQNPRHKITKRGQNVTFRCDPISEHNRLYWYRQTLGQGPEFLTYFQNEAQLEKSRLLSDRFSAERPKGSFSTLEIQRTEQGDSAMYLCASSPDIGNQPQHFGDGTRLSIL.

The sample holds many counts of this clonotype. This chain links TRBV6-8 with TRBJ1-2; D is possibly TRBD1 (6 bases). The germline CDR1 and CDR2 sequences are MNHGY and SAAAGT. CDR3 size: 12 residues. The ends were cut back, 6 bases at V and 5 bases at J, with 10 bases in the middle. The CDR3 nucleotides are TGTGCCAGCAGACAGGGACCATATGGCTACACCTTC. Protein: CASRQGPYGYTF.

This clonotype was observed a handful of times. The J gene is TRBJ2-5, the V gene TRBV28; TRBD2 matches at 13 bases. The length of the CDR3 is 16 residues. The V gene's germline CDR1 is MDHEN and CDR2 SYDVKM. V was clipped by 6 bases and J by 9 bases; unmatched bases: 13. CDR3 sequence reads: CASSFMTSGGIGAQYF. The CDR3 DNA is TGTGCCAGCAGCTTCATGACTAGCGGGGGGATCGGGGCCCAGTACTTC.

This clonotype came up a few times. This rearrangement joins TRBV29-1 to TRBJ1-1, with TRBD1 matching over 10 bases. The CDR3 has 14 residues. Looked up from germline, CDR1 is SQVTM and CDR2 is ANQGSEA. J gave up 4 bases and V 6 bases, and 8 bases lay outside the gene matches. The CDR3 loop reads CSVSLGQGFTEAFF. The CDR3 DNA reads TGCAGCGTCTCTTTGGGACAGGGGTTCACTGAAGCTTTCTTT. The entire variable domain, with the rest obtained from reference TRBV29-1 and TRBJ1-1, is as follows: SAVISQKPSRDICQRGTSLTIQCQVDSQVTMMFWYRQQPGQSLTLIATANQGSEATYESGFVIDKFPISRPNLTFSTLTVSNMSPEDSSIYLCSVSLGQGFTEAFFGQGTRLTVV.

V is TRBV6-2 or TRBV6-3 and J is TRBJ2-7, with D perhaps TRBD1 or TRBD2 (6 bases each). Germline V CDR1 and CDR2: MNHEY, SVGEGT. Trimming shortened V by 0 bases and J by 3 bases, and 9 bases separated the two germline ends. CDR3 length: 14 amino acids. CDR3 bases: TGTGCCAGCAGTTACTCTCGGGGGCGCTACGAGCAGTACTTC. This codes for CASSYSRGRYEQYF.

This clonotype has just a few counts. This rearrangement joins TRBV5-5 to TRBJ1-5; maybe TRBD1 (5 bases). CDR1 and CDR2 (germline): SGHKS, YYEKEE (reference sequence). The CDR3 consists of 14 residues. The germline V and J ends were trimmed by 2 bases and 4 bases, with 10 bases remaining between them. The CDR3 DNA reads TGTGCCAGCAGCTTAAGTCAGGGAAATCAGCCCCAGCATTTT. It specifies CASSLSQGNQPQHF.

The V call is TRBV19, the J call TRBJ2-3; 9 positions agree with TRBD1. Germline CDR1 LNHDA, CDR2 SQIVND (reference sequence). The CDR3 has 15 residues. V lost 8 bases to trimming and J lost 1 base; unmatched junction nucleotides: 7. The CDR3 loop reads CASSQTGGGTDTQYF. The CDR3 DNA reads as TGTGCCAGTTCACAGACAGGGGGAGGCACAGATACGCAGTATTTT.

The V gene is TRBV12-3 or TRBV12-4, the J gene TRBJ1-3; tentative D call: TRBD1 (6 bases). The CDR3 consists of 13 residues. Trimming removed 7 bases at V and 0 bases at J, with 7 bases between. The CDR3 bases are TGTGCCAGCACAGGGGCCTCTGGAAACACCATATATTTT. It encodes CASTGASGNTIYF.

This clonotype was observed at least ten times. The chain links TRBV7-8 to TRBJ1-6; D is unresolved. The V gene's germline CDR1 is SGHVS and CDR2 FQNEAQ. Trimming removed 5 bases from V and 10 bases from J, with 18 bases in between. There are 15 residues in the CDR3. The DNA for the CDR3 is TGTGCCAGCAGCCAGCGAGAGGAGGGTAGGTCACCCCTCCACTTT. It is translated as CASSQREEGRSPLHF.

DNA of the CDR3: TGTGCCAGCAGCTTAGCCTCGAGGAGGACTAGCAATCAGCCCCAGCATTTT. Protein product: CASSLASRRTSNQPQHF. The chain couples TRBV7-2 to TRBJ1-5; unclear D gene. Per the germline V gene, CDR1 is SGHTA and CDR2 is FQGNSA. V was cut by 0 bases and J by 0 bases, with 12 bases left in between. The CDR3 totals 17 residues. Full variable domain (missing parts from reference TRBV7-2 and TRBJ1-5): GAGVSQSPSNKVTEKGKDVELRCDPISGHTALYWYRQSLGQGLEFLIYFQGNSAPDKSGLPSDRFSAERTGGSVSTLTIQRTQQEDSAVYLCASSLASRRTSNQPQHFGDGTRLSIL.

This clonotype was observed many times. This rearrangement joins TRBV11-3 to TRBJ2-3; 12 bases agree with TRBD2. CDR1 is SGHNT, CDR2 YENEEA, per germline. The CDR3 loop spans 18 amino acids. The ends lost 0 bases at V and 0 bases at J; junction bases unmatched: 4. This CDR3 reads CASSLELAGGFSTDTQYF. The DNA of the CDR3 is TGTGCCAGCAGCTTAGAACTAGCGGGGGGCTTCAGCACAGATACGCAGTATTTT.

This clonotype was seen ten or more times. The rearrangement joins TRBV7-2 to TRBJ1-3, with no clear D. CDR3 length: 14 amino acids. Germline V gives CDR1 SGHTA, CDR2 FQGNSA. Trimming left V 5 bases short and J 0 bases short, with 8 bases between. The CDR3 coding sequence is TGTGCCAGCAGCCCGCGCCGCTCTGGAAACACCATATATTTT. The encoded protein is CASSPRRSGNTIYF. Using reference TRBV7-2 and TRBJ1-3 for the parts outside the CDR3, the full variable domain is GAGVSQSPSNKVTEKGKDVELRCDPISGHTALYWYRQSLGQGLEFLIYFQGNSAPDKSGLPSDRFSAERTGGSVSTLTIQRTQQEDSAVYLCASSPRRSGNTIYFGEGSWLTVV.

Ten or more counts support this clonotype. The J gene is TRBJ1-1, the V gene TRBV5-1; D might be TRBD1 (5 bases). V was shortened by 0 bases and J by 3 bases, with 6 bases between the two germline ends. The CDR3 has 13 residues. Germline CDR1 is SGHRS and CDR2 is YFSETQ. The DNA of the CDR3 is TGCGCCAGCAGCTTGGCGGGGCACACTGAAGCTTTCTTT. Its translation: CASSLAGHTEAFF.

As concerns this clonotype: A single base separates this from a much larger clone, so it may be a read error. CDR3: CANPTSGANIQYF. The CDR3 DNA follows: TGTGCCAACCCGACTAGCGGAGCAAACATTCAGTACTTC. The gene calls are TRBV12-3 or TRBV12-4 and TRBJ2-4; 9 positions match TRBD2. V lost 10 bases and J lost 6; bases outside the gene matches: 7. This CDR3 has 13 amino acids.

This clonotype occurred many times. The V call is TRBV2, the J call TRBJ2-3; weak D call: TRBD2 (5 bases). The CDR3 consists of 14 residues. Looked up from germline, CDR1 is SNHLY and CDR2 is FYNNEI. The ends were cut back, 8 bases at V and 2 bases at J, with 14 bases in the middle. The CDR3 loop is CASGSGILTDTQYF. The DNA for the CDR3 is TGTGCCAGCGGCTCCGGGATCCTCACAGATACGCAGTATTTT.

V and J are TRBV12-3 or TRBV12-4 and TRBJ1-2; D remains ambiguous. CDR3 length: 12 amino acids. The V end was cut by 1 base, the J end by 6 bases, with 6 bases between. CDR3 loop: CASSLGIHGYTF. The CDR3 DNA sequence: TGTGCCAGCAGTTTAGGGATCCATGGCTACACCTTC.

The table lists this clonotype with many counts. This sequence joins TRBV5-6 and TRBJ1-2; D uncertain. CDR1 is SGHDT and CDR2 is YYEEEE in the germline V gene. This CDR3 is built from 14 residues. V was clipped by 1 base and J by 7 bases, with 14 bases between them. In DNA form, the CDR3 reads TGTGCCAGCAGCTTGCTGGCGGGAGATCGTGGCTACACCTTC. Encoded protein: CASSLLAGDRGYTF.

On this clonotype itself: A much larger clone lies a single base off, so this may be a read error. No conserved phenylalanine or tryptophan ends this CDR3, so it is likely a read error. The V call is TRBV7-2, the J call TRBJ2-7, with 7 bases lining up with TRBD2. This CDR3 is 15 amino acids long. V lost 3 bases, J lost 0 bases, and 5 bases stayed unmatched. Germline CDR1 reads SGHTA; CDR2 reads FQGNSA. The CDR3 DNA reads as TGTGCCAGCAGCTTCCGCGGGGGTAGCTCCTACGAGCAGTACTCC. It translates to CASSFRGGSSYEQYS.

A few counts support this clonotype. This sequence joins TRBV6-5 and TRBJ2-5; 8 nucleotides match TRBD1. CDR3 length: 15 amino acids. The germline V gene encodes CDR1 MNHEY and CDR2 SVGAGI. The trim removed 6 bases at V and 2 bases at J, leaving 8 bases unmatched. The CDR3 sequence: CASRDGQGRQETQYF. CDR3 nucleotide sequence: TGTGCCAGCAGAGACGGACAGGGAAGACAAGAGACCCAGTACTTC.

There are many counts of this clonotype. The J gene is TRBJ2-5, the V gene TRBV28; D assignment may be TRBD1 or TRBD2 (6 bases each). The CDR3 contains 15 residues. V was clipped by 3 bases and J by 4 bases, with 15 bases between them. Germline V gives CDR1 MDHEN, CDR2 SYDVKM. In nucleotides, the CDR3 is TGTGCCAGCAGTTTCCTACAGGGAGGCCGAGAGACCCAGTACTTC. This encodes CASSFLQGGRETQYF. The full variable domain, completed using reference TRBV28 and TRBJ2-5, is DVKVTQSSRYLVKRTGEKVFLECVQDMDHENMFWYRQDPGLGLRLIYFSYDVKMKEKGDIPEGYSVSREKKERFSLILESASTNQTSMYLCASSFLQGGRETQYFGPGTRLLVL.

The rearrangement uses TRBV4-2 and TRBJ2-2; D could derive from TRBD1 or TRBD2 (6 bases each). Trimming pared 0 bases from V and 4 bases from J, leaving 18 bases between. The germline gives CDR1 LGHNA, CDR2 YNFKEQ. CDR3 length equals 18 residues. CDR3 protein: CASSQDGLGGGPTGELFF. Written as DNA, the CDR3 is TGTGCCAGCAGCCAAGATGGGTTAGGAGGGGGGCCCACCGGGGAGCTGTTTTTT.

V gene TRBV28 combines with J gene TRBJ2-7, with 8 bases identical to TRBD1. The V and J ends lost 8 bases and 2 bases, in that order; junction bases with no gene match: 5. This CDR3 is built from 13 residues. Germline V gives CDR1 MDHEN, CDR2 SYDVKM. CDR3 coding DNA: TGTGCCAGCCTGGGACAGGAGACCTACGAGCAGTACTTC. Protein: CASLGQETYEQYF.

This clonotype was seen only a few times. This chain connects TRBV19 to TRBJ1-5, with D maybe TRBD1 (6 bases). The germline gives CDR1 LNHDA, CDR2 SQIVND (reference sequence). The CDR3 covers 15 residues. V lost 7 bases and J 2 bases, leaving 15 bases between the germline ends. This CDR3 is CASTNARQGNQPQHF. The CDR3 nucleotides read TGTGCCAGTACCAATGCGCGACAGGGCAATCAGCCCCAGCATTTT.

Here the CDR3 DNA reads TGTGCCACCGCGTTAGGGGGAAGCAATCAGCCCCAGCATTTT. Translating it yields CATALGGSNQPQHF. The chain employs TRBV25-1 and TRBJ1-5, with D perhaps TRBD1 (6 bases). This CDR3 comprises 14 residues. Trimming stripped 10 bases from V and 1 base from J, with 14 bases between. The germline gives CDR1 MGHDK, CDR2 SYGVNS.

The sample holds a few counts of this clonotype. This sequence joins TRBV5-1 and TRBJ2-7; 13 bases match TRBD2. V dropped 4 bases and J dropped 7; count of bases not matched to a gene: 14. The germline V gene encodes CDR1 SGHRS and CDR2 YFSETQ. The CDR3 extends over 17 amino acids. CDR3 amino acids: CASSVGLAGIFGGEQYF. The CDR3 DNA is TGCGCCAGCAGCGTGGGACTAGCGGGGATCTTTGGAGGAGAGCAGTACTTC.

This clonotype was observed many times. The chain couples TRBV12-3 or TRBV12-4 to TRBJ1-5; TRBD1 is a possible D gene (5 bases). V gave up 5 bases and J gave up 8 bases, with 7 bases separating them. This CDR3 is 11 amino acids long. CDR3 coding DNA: TGTGCCAGCAGTAAAGGGGAGCCCCAGCATTTT. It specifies CASSKGEPQHF.

In nucleotides, the CDR3 is TGCAGCGTCCTATTTTGGATAGCGGGAGTTACGGAGACCCAGTACTTC. Amino acid sequence: CSVLFWIAGVTETQYF. J is TRBJ2-5 and V is TRBV29-1; 9 bases align to TRBD2. The V gene's germline CDR1 is SQVTM and CDR2 ANQGSEA. The CDR3 sequence is 16 residues long. Germline trimming cut 6 bases from V and 5 bases from J; bases unmatched to any gene: 16.

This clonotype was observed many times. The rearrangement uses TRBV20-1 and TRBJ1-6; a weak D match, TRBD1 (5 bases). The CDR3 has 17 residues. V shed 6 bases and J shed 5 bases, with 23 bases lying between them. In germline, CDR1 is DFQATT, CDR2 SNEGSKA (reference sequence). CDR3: CSAPSAGLQSHNSPLHF. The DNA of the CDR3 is TGCAGTGCCCCTTCGGCGGGACTCCAGTCCCATAATTCACCCCTCCACTTT.

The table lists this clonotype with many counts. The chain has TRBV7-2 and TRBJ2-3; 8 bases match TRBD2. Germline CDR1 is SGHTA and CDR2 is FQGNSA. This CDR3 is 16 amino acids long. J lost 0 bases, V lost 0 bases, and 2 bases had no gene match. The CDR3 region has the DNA TGTGCCAGCAGCTTAGCGCCTAGCGGGAGCACAGATACGCAGTATTTT. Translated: CASSLAPSGSTDTQYF.

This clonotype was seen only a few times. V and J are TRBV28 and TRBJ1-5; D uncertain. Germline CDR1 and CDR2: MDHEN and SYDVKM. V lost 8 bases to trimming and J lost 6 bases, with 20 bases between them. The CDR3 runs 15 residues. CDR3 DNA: TGTGCCAGCTGCCCCAGGATAGGGCCCCCTCAGCCCCAGCATTTT. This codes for CASCPRIGPPQPQHF.